The 20 T cell receptor beta chains reported below all come from one sample, sequenced in a study of blood T cell repertoires in COVID-19. Assay: immunoSEQ multiplex PCR; the TCRdb copy retains only in-frame clones and omits some. The repertoire holds about 190,000 clones, with approximately 84% as singletons. The specimen was PBMCs or T cells enriched from blood (not recorded which). These receptors were obtained from a woman aged 30 to 39 who had recovered from COVID-19.

V and J are TRBV12-3 or TRBV12-4 and TRBJ1-2; 8 bases are shared with TRBD1. Trimming removed 6 bases from V and 5 bases from J; junction bases left unmatched: 5. The length of the CDR3 is 13 residues. CDR3 protein: CASSRTGPYGYTF. CDR3 DNA sequence: TGTGCCAGCAGCCGGACAGGGCCTTATGGCTACACCTTC.

Here the CDR3 reads CASSFGGAGGRDTQYF. The CDR3 DNA sequence: TGTGCCAGCAGCTTCGGTGGAGCGGGGGGGCGAGATACGCAGTATTTT. The chain links TRBV7-2 to TRBJ2-3, with 10 bases that match TRBD2. The germline V gene encodes CDR1 SGHTA and CDR2 FQGNSA. J lost 5 bases, V lost 3 bases, and 8 bases had no gene match. There are 16 residues in the CDR3.

The rearrangement links TRBV3-1 (or the pseudogene TRBV3-2) to TRBJ1-6; D call uncertain. In germline, CDR1 is LGHDT, CDR2 YNNKEL (reference sequence). This CDR3 spans 17 amino acids. V was pared by 1 base and J by 2 bases, with 12 bases between. This CDR3 is CASSQVGGRTYNSPLHF. The CDR3 nucleotides read TGTGCCAGCAGCCAAGTGGGAGGGAGGACCTATAATTCACCCCTCCACTTT.

V is TRBV5-6 and J is TRBJ2-2, with 7 bases aligning to TRBD1. V was pared by 4 bases and J by 1 base, with 4 bases of the junction left unmatched. The CDR3 totals 15 residues. CDR1 and CDR2 (germline): SGHDT, YYEEEE. CDR3 DNA sequence: TGTGCCAGCAGCCCCCGGGACAGGAACACCGGGGAGCTGTTTTTT. Its protein product is CASSPRDRNTGELFF.

The J gene is TRBJ2-1, the V gene TRBV5-4; 8 bases line up with TRBD2. The V segment lost 9 bases and the J segment 0 bases; nucleotides outside the gene matches: 5. The CDR3 consists of 14 residues. Germline V gives CDR1 SGHNT, CDR2 YYREEE (reference sequence). CDR3 DNA: TGTGCCACTAAGCGGGAGCGCTCCTACAATGAGCAGTTCTTC. Translation gives CATKRERSYNEQFF.

CDR3 coding DNA: TGTGCCAGCTCACCCGGGGTTACTGAAGCTTTCTTT. Its translation: CASSPGVTEAFF. The rearrangement joins TRBV18 to TRBJ1-1; D gene uncertain. The V and J ends lost 3 bases and 5 bases respectively, with 7 bases between them. The CDR3 spans 12 residues. The germline V gene has CDR1 KGHSH and CDR2 LQKENI. The full variable domain, with the rest looked up from reference TRBV18 and TRBJ1-1, is NAGVMQNPRHLVRRRGQEARLRCSPMKGHSHVYWYRQLPEEGLKFMVYLQKENIIDESGMPKERFSAEFPKEGPSILRIQQVVRGDSAAYFCASSPGVTEAFFGQGTRLTVV.

This clone is a singleton in its sample. The rearrangement uses TRBV18 and TRBJ2-2, with TRBD1 matching over 10 bases. The CDR3 is 15 residues long. Germline values: CDR1 KGHSH, CDR2 LQKENI. V lost 2 bases and J lost 7; bases outside the gene matches: 4. The CDR3 sequence is CASSPLGQGNGELFF. The CDR3 DNA reads TGTGCCAGCTCACCATTGGGACAGGGGAACGGGGAGCTGTTTTTT. Full variable domain (remainder filled in from reference TRBV18 and TRBJ2-2): NAGVMQNPRHLVRRRGQEARLRCSPMKGHSHVYWYRQLPEEGLKFMVYLQKENIIDESGMPKERFSAEFPKEGPSILRIQQVVRGDSAAYFCASSPLGQGNGELFFGEGSRLTVL.

The chain recombines TRBV28 with TRBJ2-5; 13 nucleotides line up with TRBD2. Germline CDR1 reads MDHEN; CDR2 reads SYDVKM. This CDR3 contains 17 residues. V lost 2 bases and J lost 3; bases outside the gene matches: 6. This CDR3 is CASSLIRTSGSKETQYF. The DNA for the CDR3 is TGTGCCAGCAGTTTAATCAGGACTAGCGGGAGCAAAGAGACCCAGTACTTC.

J is TRBJ2-7 and V is TRBV3-1 (or the pseudogene TRBV3-2); D is unresolved. The V gene lost 2 bases and the J gene lost 2 bases, with 7 bases spanning the gap. Germline V gene lookup returns CDR1 LGHDT and CDR2 YNNKEL (reference sequence). This CDR3 contains 13 residues. The CDR3 loop is CASSQLFAYEQYF. CDR3 DNA: TGTGCCAGCAGCCAACTGTTTGCCTACGAGCAGTACTTC.

Comments on this clone: The junction and the germline gene differ at one end; a read error may be behind it. The chain recombines TRBV5-6 with TRBJ1-4, with D perhaps TRBD1 (6 bases). The CDR3 is 13 residues long. Germline values: CDR1 SGHDT, CDR2 YYEEEE. This CDR3 reads CASTLNRARGLFF. Written as DNA, the CDR3 is TGTGCCAGCACCTTGAACAGGGCCAGAGGACTGTTTTTT.

The V and J genes are TRBV5-1 and TRBJ1-2; tentatively, D is TRBD1 (6 bases). V was trimmed by 6 bases and J by 4 bases, leaving 16 bases between them. The CDR3 consists of 14 residues. Germline assignment: CDR1 SGHRS and CDR2 YFSETQ. The CDR3 DNA is TGCGCCAGCAACCAGGACAGCCAACCCTATGGCTACACCTTC. It is translated as CASNQDSQPYGYTF.

The chain joins TRBV5-4 to TRBJ2-7; TRBD1 aligns across 7 bases. With 4 bases clipped from V and 0 bases from J, the junction kept 10 bases outside the gene matches. Per the germline V gene, CDR1 is SGHNT and CDR2 is YYREEE (reference sequence). This CDR3 is built from 16 residues. DNA of the CDR3: TGTGCCAGCAGCACCCAGGGGGTGTCCGCCTCCTACGAGCAGTACGTC. This gives the protein CASSTQGVSASYEQYV.

The chain is built from TRBV27 and TRBJ1-2; D is uncertain. CDR3 length equals 15 residues. With 0 bases removed from V and 4 bases from J, the gap between germline ends came to 12 bases. The germline V gene encodes CDR1 MNHEY and CDR2 SMNVEV (reference sequence). In nucleotides, the CDR3 is TGTGCCAGCAGTTTATCGGGTGGAGGAATCTATGGCTACACCTTC. Translation: CASSLSGGGIYGYTF.

This rearrangement joins TRBV6-5 to TRBJ2-1, with D perhaps TRBD1 (5 bases). The CDR3 consists of 15 residues. Per the germline V gene, CDR1 is MNHEY and CDR2 is SVGAGI. The V and J ends lost 7 bases and 5 bases respectively, with 18 bases between them. The chain's CDR3 is CASILLGQGNNEQFF. For the CDR3, the DNA is TGTGCCAGCATCCTTCTGGGGCAGGGTAACAATGAGCAGTTCTTC.

The chain couples TRBV19 to TRBJ1-2; D call uncertain. The V end was cut by 7 bases, the J end by 6 bases, with 15 bases between. The germline gives CDR1 LNHDA, CDR2 SQIVND (reference sequence). The CDR3 runs to 13 residues. In DNA form, the CDR3 reads TGTGCCAGTACCGCAGGAGGTGTGAATGGCTACACCTTC. It codes for CASTAGGVNGYTF.

The V gene is TRBV7-9, the J gene TRBJ2-4, with TRBD2 matching 14 bases. The J segment lost 6 bases and the V segment lost 6 bases, leaving 1 base of the junction unmatched. Looked up from germline, CDR1 is SEHNR and CDR2 is FQNEAQ (reference sequence). This CDR3 region has 14 residues. The CDR3 DNA reads as TGTGCCAGCAGGGGACTAGCGGGGGTAAACATTCAGTACTTC. This sequence encodes CASRGLAGVNIQYF.

CDR3 sequence: CASSEHPPLAGGRNEQFF. In DNA form, the CDR3 reads TGTGCCAGCAGTGAACATCCCCCGCTAGCGGGAGGGAGAAATGAGCAGTTCTTC. The gene calls are TRBV2 and TRBJ2-1; TRBD2 matches at 12 bases. This CDR3 contains 18 residues. J lost 7 bases, V lost 2 bases, and 12 bases had no gene match. From germline, CDR1 is SNHLY and CDR2 FYNNEI. The complete variable domain, with remaining parts taken from reference TRBV2 and TRBJ2-1, reads EPEVTQTPSHQVTQMGQEVILRCVPISNHLYFYWYRQILGQKVEFLVSFYNNEISEKSEIFDDQFSVERPDGSNFTLKIRSTKLEDSAMYFCASSEHPPLAGGRNEQFFGPGTRLTVL.

The chain employs TRBV10-3 and TRBJ2-7; 16 bases fit TRBD2. The V gene's germline CDR1 is ENHRY and CDR2 SYGVKD. CDR3 length equals 18 residues. Losses at the gene ends were 7 bases for V and 0 bases for J; bases not matched to a gene: 9. Written as DNA, the CDR3 is TGTGCCATCACTCAGGGACTAGCGGGAGGGTCTAGCTCCTACGAGCAGTACTTC. The encoded protein is CAITQGLAGGSSSYEQYF.

The V call is TRBV7-3, the J call TRBJ1-1; possibly TRBD1 for D (6 bases). V gave up 5 bases and J gave up 1 base, with 14 bases separating them. Germline CDR1 and CDR2: SGHTA and FQGTGA. The CDR3 is made up of 15 amino acids. CDR3 residues: CASSPGQFTNTEAFF. The CDR3 coding sequence is TGTGCCAGCAGCCCCGGACAGTTCACGAACACTGAAGCTTTCTTT.

In this sample, this clone turned up a few times. V usage is TRBV11-2 and J usage is TRBJ2-7; tentatively, D is TRBD1 (5 bases). Germline CDR1 SGHAT, CDR2 FQNNGV. V lost 7 bases and J lost 0, with 10 bases in between. This CDR3 spans 13 amino acids. The CDR3 sequence: CASTQANSYEQYV. CDR3 in DNA: TGTGCCAGCACACAGGCTAACTCCTACGAGCAGTACGTC.